This TCR beta chain was captured in a study of blood T cell repertoires in COVID-19 (dated by TCRdb to about 2020). The study in broad terms: The collaborator samples originated in the United States, Italy and Spain and spanned the acute and convalescent phases of COVID-19. The dataset comprised deeply sampled blood TCRbeta repertoires from subjects exposed to, actively infected with, or recovered from COVID-19. The prospective study material was composed of cDNA or gDNA derived from T cells, B-cell-depleted T cells, or PBMCs. Samples were obtained from the ongoing ImmuneRACE study (first 160 participants) and from roughly 1,300 subjects provided by 6 global collaborators. Where available, HLA class I and class II types were taken from metadata supplied by the sample provider and were not determined by assay-based typing. Nearly every sample came with metadata listing a de-identified subject ID, COVID-19 status, age in years and sex. The repertoires were released in a freely available public database meant as a resource for research on the immune response to SARS-CoV-2. General findings and caveats noted by the study authors: The quantity of clinical and demographic metadata differed by source and by participant and was supplied without curation.

TCRbeta CDR3 regions were amplified from genomic DNA using the immunoSEQ Assay, a bias-controlled multiplex PCR. The source study handled its data this way. Nucleated cell counts per sample were estimated from amplification of reference gene primers within the assay. To quantify the absolute abundance of each unique TCRbeta CDR3 rearrangement, sequence reads were collapsed and filtered. Productive Simpson clonality was computed per sample as the square root of Simpson's diversity index over productive rearrangements. In TCRdb, the immuneACCESS table is reduced to in-frame sequences with V and J assigned. These tables do not hold every clone; where another copy was compared, an unresolved V gene accounts for under half, and the others remain unexplained. Clonal size and the V and J genes are those of that table, whereas D and trimming came from the DNA. The sample yields some 170,000 clones; roughly 88% were counted once. Over 12% of the sample is taken by the ten largest.

Note on this clone: Its specific antigen is unknown. No much larger clonotype is one base removed from it; base qualities were not supplied.

Per the germline V gene, MNHEY is the CDR1 and SVGAGI is the CDR2. The CDR3, cysteine through phenylalanine, is 13 amino acids long. The kept DNA is CDR3 alone, 39 bases in frame from the first base. The junction shows trimming of 7 bases on V and 7 bases on J, and the gene matches do not reach 6 bases of it. Participants in the prospective study were aged roughly 18 to 89 years, lived in more than 20 United States geographic areas, and enrolled through a virtual design. Cohort assignment in the prospective study relied on participant-reported clinical history from a screening survey and a study questionnaire. Recovered participants in ImmuneRACE Cohort 3 were defined by two consecutive negative NP/OP PCR tests, clearance by a healthcare professional, or resolution of symptoms. Mobile phlebotomists in the prospective study collected whole blood, serum and a nasopharyngeal or oropharyngeal swab from every participant. Additional blood draws and questionnaires over an approximately two-month period could optionally be provided by prospective study participants. Prospective study blood samples were shipped either frozen or at room temperature before DNA extraction.

The specimen sequenced was PBMCs or T cells enriched from blood (not recorded which). Here the chain combines TRBV6-5 and TRBJ2-1, and 8 bases in between align with TRBD1. The receptor's source is a man aged 50-59 years who had recovered from COVID-19. CDR3 protein: CASTDRGNNEQFF. The nucleotides are TGTGCCAGCACCGACAGGGGAAATAATGAGCAGTTCTTC.